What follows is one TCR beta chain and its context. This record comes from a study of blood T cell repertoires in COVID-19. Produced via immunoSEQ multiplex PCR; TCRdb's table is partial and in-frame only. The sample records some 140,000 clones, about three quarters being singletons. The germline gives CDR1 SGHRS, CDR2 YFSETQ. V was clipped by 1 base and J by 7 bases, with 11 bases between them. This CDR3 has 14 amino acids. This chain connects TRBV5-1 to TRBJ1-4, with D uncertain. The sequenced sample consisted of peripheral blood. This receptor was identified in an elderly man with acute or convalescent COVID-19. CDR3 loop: CASSLRDRGEKLFF. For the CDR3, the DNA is TGCGCCAGCAGCTTGCGGGATCGGGGTGAAAAACTGTTTTTT.